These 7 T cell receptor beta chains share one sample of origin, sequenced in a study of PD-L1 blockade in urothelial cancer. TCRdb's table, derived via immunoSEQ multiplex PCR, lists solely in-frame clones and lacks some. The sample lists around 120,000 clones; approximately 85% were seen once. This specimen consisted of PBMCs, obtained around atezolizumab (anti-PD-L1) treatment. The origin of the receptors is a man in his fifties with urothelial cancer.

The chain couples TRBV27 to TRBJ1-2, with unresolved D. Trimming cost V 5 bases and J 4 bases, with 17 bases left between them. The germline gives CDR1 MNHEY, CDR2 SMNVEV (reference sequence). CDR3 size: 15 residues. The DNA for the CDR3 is TGTGCCAGCAGTGAATCCCCCCGGGGAACCTATGGCTACACCTTC. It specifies CASSESPRGTYGYTF.

The CDR3 bases are TGTGCCAGCAGCGCCCTCGGACAGGGGTCAATCTCCTACAATGAGCAGTTCTTC. Translating gives CASSALGQGSISYNEQFF. V is TRBV5-6 and J is TRBJ2-1, with TRBD1 matching over 9 bases. The CDR3 extends over 18 amino acids. Germline CDR1 and CDR2: SGHDT and YYEEEE. The junction had 11 bases not matched to a gene; V was cut back by 4 bases and J by 0 bases.

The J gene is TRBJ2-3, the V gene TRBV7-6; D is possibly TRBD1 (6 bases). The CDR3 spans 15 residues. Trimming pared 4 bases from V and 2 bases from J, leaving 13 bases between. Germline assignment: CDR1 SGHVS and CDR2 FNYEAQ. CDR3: CASSWGPGYTDTQYF. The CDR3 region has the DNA TGTGCCAGCAGCTGGGGGCCCGGTTACACAGATACGCAGTATTTT. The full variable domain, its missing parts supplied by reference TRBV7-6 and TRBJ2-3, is GAGVSQSPRYKVTKRGQDVALRCDPISGHVSLYWYRQALGQGPEFLTYFNYEAQQDKSGLPNDRFSAERPEGSISTLTIQRTEQRDSAMYRCASSWGPGYTDTQYFGPGTRLTVL.

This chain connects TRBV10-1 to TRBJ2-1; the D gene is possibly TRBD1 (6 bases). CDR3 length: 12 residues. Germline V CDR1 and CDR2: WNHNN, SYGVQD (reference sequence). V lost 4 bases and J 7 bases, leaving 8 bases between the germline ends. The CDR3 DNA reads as TGCGCCAGCAGTGCCCAGGGGAATGAGCAGTTCTTC. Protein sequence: CASSAQGNEQFF.

The CDR3 is CASSSTGGYEQYF. The CDR3 nucleotides are TGTGCCAGCAGCTCGACAGGGGGCTACGAGCAGTACTTC. The chain is built from TRBV13 and TRBJ2-7; TRBD1 agrees at 9 bases. Germline values: CDR1 PRHDT, CDR2 FYEKMQ (reference sequence). Trimming cost V 4 bases and J 3 bases; bases outside gene matches: 1. The CDR3 is 13 amino acids.

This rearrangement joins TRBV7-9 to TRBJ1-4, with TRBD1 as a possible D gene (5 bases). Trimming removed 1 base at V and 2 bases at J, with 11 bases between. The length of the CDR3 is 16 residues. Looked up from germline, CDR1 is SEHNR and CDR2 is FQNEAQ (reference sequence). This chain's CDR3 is CASSLGRVRTNEKLFF. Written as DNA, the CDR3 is TGTGCCAGCAGCTTAGGCAGGGTCCGGACTAATGAAAAACTGTTTTTT.

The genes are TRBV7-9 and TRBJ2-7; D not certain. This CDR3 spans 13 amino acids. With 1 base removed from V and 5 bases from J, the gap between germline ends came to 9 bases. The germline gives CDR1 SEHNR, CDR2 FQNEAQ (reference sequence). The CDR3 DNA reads TGTGCCAGCAGCTTAGTTGGGCCCCACGAGCAGTACTTC. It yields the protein CASSLVGPHEQYF. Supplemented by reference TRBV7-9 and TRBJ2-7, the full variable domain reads DTGVSQNPRHKITKRGQNVTFRCDPISEHNRLYWYRQTLGQGPEFLTYFQNEAQLEKSRLLSDRFSAERPKGSFSTLEIQRTEQGDSAMYLCASSLVGPHEQYFGPGTRLTVT.